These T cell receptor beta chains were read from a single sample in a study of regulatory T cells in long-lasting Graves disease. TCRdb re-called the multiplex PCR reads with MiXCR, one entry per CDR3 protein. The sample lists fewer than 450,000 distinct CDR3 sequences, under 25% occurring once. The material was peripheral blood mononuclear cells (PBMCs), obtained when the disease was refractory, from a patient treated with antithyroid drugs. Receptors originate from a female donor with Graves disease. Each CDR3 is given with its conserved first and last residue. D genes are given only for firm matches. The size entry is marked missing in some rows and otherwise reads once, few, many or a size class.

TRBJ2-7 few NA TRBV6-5 TGTGCCAGCAGTTACTCTAGCAGCTCCTACGAGCAGTACTTC CASSYSSSSYEQYF
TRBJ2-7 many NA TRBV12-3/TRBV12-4 TGTGCCAGCAGCCCCGGGACTTCCCTCTACGAGCAGTACTTC CASSPGTSLYEQYF
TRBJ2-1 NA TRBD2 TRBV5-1 TGCGCCAGCAGCTACCTAGCGGGAGGTACATCCTACAATGAGCAGTTCTTC CASSYLAGGTSYNEQFF
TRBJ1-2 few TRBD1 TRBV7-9 TGTGCCAGCAGCTTACCCCGGACAGGGGACAATAACTATGGCTACACCTTC CASSLPRTGDNNYGYTF
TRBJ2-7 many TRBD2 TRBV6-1 TGTGCCAGCAGCGGGACTAGCGGGATCTACGAGCAGTACTTC CASSGTSGIYEQYF
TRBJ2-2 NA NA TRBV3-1 TGTGCCAGCAGCCAAGTTTTTAACCGGGACTCCTTGTCCGGGGAGCTGTTTTTT CASSQVFNRDSLSGELFF
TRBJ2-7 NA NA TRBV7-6 TGTGCCAGCAGCTTGGGGCCGCCAAGCTACGAGCAGTACTTC CASSLGPPSYEQYF
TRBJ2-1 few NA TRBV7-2 TGTGCCAGCAGCCTCGAGGGGGTAGTCGGGTACAATGAGCAGTTCTTC CASSLEGVVGYNEQFF
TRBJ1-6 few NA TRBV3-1 TGTGCCAGCAGCCAGAAGCCTTATAATTCACCCCTCCACTTT CASSQKPYNSPLHF
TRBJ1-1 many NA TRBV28 TGTGCCAGCAGTCCCATCCGGCAGGCGAACACTGAAGCTTTCTTT CASSPIRQANTEAFF
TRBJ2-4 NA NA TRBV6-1 TGTGCCAGCAGTCATGGGGAGTCTCTAGCCAAAAACATTCAGTACTTC CASSHGESLAKNIQYF
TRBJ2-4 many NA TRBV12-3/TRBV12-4 TGTGCCAGCAGTTTGGAGGGGACCTGGGCCAAAAACATTCAGTACTTC CASSLEGTWAKNIQYF
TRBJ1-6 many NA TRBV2 TGTGCCAGCAGTGAAAGAGAGATGGGTTCACCCCTCCACTTT CASSEREMGSPLHF
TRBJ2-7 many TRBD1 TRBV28 TGTGCCAGCAGTTCACCCGTGGGACAGACCTTCTCCTACGAGCAGTACTTC CASSSPVGQTFSYEQYF
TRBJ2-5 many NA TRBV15 TGTGCCACCAGCAGACCTGGAGCGGCCGGGGGGACCCAGTACTTC CATSRPGAAGGTQYF
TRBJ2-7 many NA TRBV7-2 TGTGCCAGCAGCTTTTTCCGGGAGTTGAACTACGAGCAGTACTTC CASSFFRELNYEQYF
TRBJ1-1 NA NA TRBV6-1 TGTGCCAGCAGCCCTGGGTGGACTGAAGCTTTCTTT CASSPGWTEAFF
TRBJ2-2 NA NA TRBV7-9 TGTGCCAGCAGCATGGAAGGTGTGACCGGGGAGCTGTTTTTT CASSMEGVTGELFF
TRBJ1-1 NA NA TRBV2 TGTGCCAGCAGTGATAAGGGCGGGCCCACCCGAAGGTTTTTCGAGATGTTGGGCACTGAAGCTTTCTTT CASSDKGGPTRRFFEMLGTEAFF
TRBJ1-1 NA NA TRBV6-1 TGTGCCAGCAGACGGCCGACCTCAGGGGCTTTCTTT CASRRPTSGAFF
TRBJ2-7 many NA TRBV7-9 TGTGCCAGCAGCTTACCGGATCGATACGAGCAGTACTTC CASSLPDRYEQYF
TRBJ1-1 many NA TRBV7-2 TGTGCCAGCAGCTTAGTACCGGGGAGAACTGAAGCTTTCTTT CASSLVPGRTEAFF
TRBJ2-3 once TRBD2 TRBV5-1 TGTGCCAGCAGGAAGCGGGGGAGCACAGATACGCAGTATTTT CASRKRGSTDTQYF
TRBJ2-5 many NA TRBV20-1 TGCAGTGCTAGACCACAGGGCCATGAGACCCAGTACTTC CSARPQGHETQYF
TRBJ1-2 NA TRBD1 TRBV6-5 TGTGCCAGCAGTTCCATCCTGGACAGGGACTATAGCTACACCTTC CASSSILDRDYSYTF
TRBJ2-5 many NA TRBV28 TGTGCCAGCAGTACTATAGCAGGGGTGGTGGAGACCCAGTACTTC CASSTIAGVVETQYF
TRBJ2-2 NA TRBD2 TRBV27 TGTGCCAGCATTAAAAGGGCCGGGACTAGCGGCAACACCGGGGAGCTGTTTTTT CASIKRAGTSGNTGELFF
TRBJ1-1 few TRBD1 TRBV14 TGTGCCAGCAGCCAAGATAAGCTGTGGACAGGGAACACTGAAGCTTTCTTT CASSQDKLWTGNTEAFF
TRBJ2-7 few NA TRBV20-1 TGCAGTGCTACAGGGGCCTCAGACTACGAGCAGTACTTC CSATGASDYEQYF
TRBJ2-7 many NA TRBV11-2 TGTGCCAGCAGCCTCGCACCGCGGGGAACCTACGAGCAGTACTTC CASSLAPRGTYEQYF
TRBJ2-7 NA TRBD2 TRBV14 TGTGCCAGCAGCCGGGCCGGGAGGCACTACGAGCAGTACTTC CASSRAGRHYEQYF
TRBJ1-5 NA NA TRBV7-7 TGTGCTAGCAGCTTCGTCCGTGGCTGGGCAGGGGGCAATCAGCCCCAGCATTTT CASSFVRGWAGGNQPQHF
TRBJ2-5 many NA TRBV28 TGTGCCAGCAGTAGAGCGTACCAAGAGACCCAGTACTTC CASSRAYQETQYF
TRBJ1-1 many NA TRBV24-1 TGTGCCACCAGTGACTCCAGGGGAGCTGAAGCTTTCTTT CATSDSRGAEAFF
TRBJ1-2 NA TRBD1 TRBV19 TGTGCCAGTAGCCCCGGGACAGTAGGTGGCTACACCTTC CASSPGTVGGYTF
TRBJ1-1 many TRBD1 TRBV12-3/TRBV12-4 TGTGCCAGCAGTTTTAGTTTCGGGACAGGGAACACTGAAGCTTTCTTT CASSFSFGTGNTEAFF
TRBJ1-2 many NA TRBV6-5 TGTGCCAGCAGTTACCCCCAACCTTATGGCTACACCTTC CASSYPQPYGYTF
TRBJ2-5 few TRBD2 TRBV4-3 TGCGCCAGCAGCCAAGATGGGACGAGGGAGGGGGAGACCCAGTACTTC CASSQDGTREGETQYF
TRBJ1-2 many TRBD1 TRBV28 TGTGCCAGCAGTTCTCCGGGACAGGACTCCTATGGCTACACCTTC CASSSPGQDSYGYTF
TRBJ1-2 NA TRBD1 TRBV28 TGTGCCAGCTCGATCAGTGGGACAGTCTATGGCTACACCTTC CASSISGTVYGYTF
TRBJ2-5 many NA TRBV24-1 TGTGCCACCAGTGACCCCGGACCCGGCCAAGAGACCCAGTACTTC CATSDPGPGQETQYF
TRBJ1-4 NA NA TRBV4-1 TGCGCCAGCAGCCAAGAAGATCGACAGGACGGCAATGAAAAACTGTTTTTT CASSQEDRQDGNEKLFF
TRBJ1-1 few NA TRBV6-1 TGTGCCAGCAGTGATGGCAGTCCAGAAGCTTTCTTT CASSDGSPEAFF
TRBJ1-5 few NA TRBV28 TGTGCCAGCAGTCCGACAGTATATAGCAATCAGCCCCAGCATTTT CASSPTVYSNQPQHF
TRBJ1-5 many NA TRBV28 TGTGCCAGCAGGGAGGATCTTGGGGGGGGCAATCAGCCCCAGCATTTT CASREDLGGGNQPQHF
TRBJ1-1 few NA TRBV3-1 TGTGCCAGCAGCCAAGATCGGCAGGGCTCAAGGGCTGAAGCTTTCTTT CASSQDRQGSRAEAFF
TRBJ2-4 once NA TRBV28 TGTGCCAGCAGAGCATTAGTTGGGGGCGGAAACATTCAGTACTTC CASRALVGGGNIQYF
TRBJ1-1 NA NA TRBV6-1 TGTGCCAGCAGATATACAGGCTTGAACACTGAAGCTTTCTTT CASRYTGLNTEAFF
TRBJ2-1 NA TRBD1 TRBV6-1 TGTGCCAGCAGTCTCCAAGGGGGGACAGGGATGAATGAGCAGTTCTTC CASSLQGGTGMNEQFF